Shown below are 3 T cell receptor beta chains from a single sample sequenced in a study of T cell repertoires in cytomegalovirus infection (dated by TCRdb to the late 2010s). The sample's treatment or condition label is to be understood as: in vitro stimulation with specific CMV peptide epitopes to enrich CMV-specific T cells. Antigens of these TCRs are unknown. Instrument used: Illumina HiSeq 1500. TCRdb applied fastp at Q25 and MiXCR to the public reads, then kept only in-frame beta chains. CDR3 protein sequences are deduplicated, and each keeps its most common genes and DNA. The sample includes some 800,000 distinct CDR3 sequences, with under 35% observed a single time. The leading ten clones occupy around 13% of the sample. Here the sequenced sample was cultured CD8+ T cells from PBMCs, taken from culture after CMV antigen stimulation. The receptors originated from a human donor in good health (CMV status not recorded). Some clones in this sample may be carry-over from other donors' samples.

This clonotype was picked up many times. The genes are TRBV7-9 and TRBJ1-1, with TRBD1 matching over 8 bases. The CDR3 is made up of 16 amino acids. With V trimmed by 1 base and J by 0 bases, 4 bases remained unmatched. Germline CDR1 and CDR2: SEHNR and FQNEAQ (reference sequence). CDR3 sequence (DNA): TGTGCCAGCAGCTTAGAACAGGGGGAACTGAACACTGAAGCTTTCTTT. Encoded protein: CASSLEQGELNTEAFF.

This rearrangement joins TRBV5-5 to TRBJ2-3; tentatively, D is TRBD2 (7 bases). The CDR3 is 16 residues long. V lost 1 base and J 0 bases, leaving 12 bases between the germline ends. Germline V CDR1 and CDR2: SGHKS, YYEKEE (reference sequence). CDR3 sequence (DNA): TGTGCCAGCAGCTTGTTAGGGGGGGGGAGCACAGATACGCAGTATTTT. This encodes CASSLLGGGSTDTQYF.

This clonotype turned up a few times. The rearrangement joins TRBV29-1 to TRBJ1-1; TRBD1 matches at 7 bases. The CDR3 has 14 amino acids. V lost 7 bases and J lost 0; bases outside the gene matches: 8. Per the germline V gene, CDR1 is SQVTM and CDR2 is ANQGSEA. The CDR3 DNA follows: TGCAGCGCGCCAACAGGGGACCTGAACACTGAAGCTTTCTTT. This encodes CSAPTGDLNTEAFF.